What follows are 28 T cell receptor beta chains derived from one specimen sequenced in a study of blood T cells in healthy people across ages. For the second PCR, which ran for about 6 to 11 cycles, a sample-barcoded 5' primer and a J-beta primer mix were used. TCRdb re-called the 5' RACE reads through MiXCR, storing one row per CDR3 protein. The profile shows a few hundred thousand distinct CDR3 sequences, 25% to 30% of them singletons. What was sequenced was blood. These receptors all come from a woman in her seventies in good health.

This clonotype occurred a few times. V and J are TRBV5-1 and TRBJ2-7; the D is unclear. V was shortened by 4 bases and J by 3 bases, with 14 bases between the two germline ends. Per the germline V gene, CDR1 is SGHRS and CDR2 is YFSETQ. CDR3 size: 14 residues. CDR3 region: CASSPSGDIYEQYF. CDR3 coding DNA: TGCGCCAGCAGCCCAAGTGGGGATATCTACGAGCAGTACTTC.

This clonotype was detected many times. V and J are TRBV28 and TRBJ2-5; TRBD1 might be the D (5 bases). The germline V gene has CDR1 MDHEN and CDR2 SYDVKM. The ends were cut back, 4 bases at V and 8 bases at J, with 17 bases in the middle. CDR3 length: 14 residues. In DNA form, the CDR3 reads TGTGCCAGCAGTTCCAGGGCAGGCTCACGAACCCAGTACTTC. Protein product: CASSSRAGSRTQYF.

This clonotype was recorded a few times. V gene TRBV5-1 combines with J gene TRBJ2-1; D gene unclear. Germline assignment: CDR1 SGHRS and CDR2 YFSETQ. The CDR3 has 15 amino acids. V dropped 2 bases and J dropped 10 bases, with 19 bases sitting between them. The DNA of the CDR3 is TGCGCCAGCAGCTTTGAAGTTTCACAATCTTGGGAGCAGTTCTTC. It specifies CASSFEVSQSWEQFF.

There are a few counts of this clonotype. V usage is TRBV9 and J usage is TRBJ2-1; 9 nucleotides agree with TRBD1. CDR1 and CDR2 (germline): SGDLS, YYNGEE. The CDR3 covers 18 residues. The J segment lost 5 bases and the V segment lost 4 bases, leaving 16 bases of the junction unmatched. The CDR3 region is CASSPSRDRVQLNNEQFF. The CDR3 DNA follows: TGTGCCAGCAGCCCCTCCCGGGACAGGGTCCAGTTAAACAATGAGCAGTTCTTC.

This clonotype has only a few counts. This chain joins TRBV9 and TRBJ2-2, with D hard to call. Trimming took 0 bases from V and 8 from J, leaving 11 bases between them. CDR3 length equals 14 residues. In germline, CDR1 is SGDLS, CDR2 YYNGEE. The CDR3 is CASSVALNSGELFF. DNA for the CDR3: TGTGCCAGCAGCGTAGCTTTAAATTCGGGGGAGCTGTTTTTT.

The chain joins TRBV4-1 to TRBJ2-4; D is unclear. V lost 1 base, J lost 0 bases, and 4 bases lay in between. CDR1 MGHRA and CDR2 YSYEKL come from the germline V gene. The CDR3 is 14 residues long. CDR3 amino acids: CASSQVIAKNIQYF. The CDR3 nucleotides are TGCGCCAGCAGCCAAGTTATAGCCAAAAACATTCAGTACTTC.

This clonotype was picked up a small number of times. The chain has TRBV9 and TRBJ2-1; 7 positions agree with TRBD2. Trimming took 3 bases from V and 5 from J; bases not matched to a gene: 5. This CDR3 has 14 amino acids. CDR1 and CDR2 (germline): SGDLS, YYNGEE. CDR3 in amino acids: CASSGGLPNNEQFF. The CDR3 nucleotides are TGTGCCAGCAGCGGGGGACTACCAAACAATGAGCAGTTCTTC.

V gene TRBV7-9 combines with J gene TRBJ2-5, with D perhaps matching TRBD2 (6 bases). Trimming removed 1 base from V and 4 bases from J, with 13 bases in between. Looked up from germline, CDR1 is SEHNR and CDR2 is FQNEAQ (reference sequence). CDR3 length: 15 amino acids. In DNA, the CDR3 is TGTGCCAGCAGCTTAGGGTCGGGGGAAGGAGAGACCCAGTACTTC. Its translation: CASSLGSGEGETQYF.

This clonotype has only a few counts. The rearrangement joins TRBV5-1 to TRBJ1-4, with D unresolved. CDR1 is SGHRS and CDR2 is YFSETQ in the germline V gene. Deletions cut 2 bases from V and 0 bases from J, with 8 bases between. This CDR3 has 15 amino acids. The CDR3 sequence is CASSLEQTTNEKLFF. DNA for the CDR3: TGCGCCAGCAGCTTAGAACAGACAACTAATGAAAAACTGTTTTTT.

CDR3 protein: CASSPRRVHTINEQFF. CDR3 coding DNA: TGTGCCAGCAGCCCTAGGAGGGTCCACACGATAAATGAGCAGTTCTTC. V and J are TRBV7-3 and TRBJ2-1; weak D call: TRBD2 (6 bases). The germline V gene has CDR1 SGHTA and CDR2 FQGTGA. The CDR3 consists of 16 residues. Trimming removed 5 bases from V and 7 bases from J, with 21 bases in between.

As to this clonotype: The junction shows a germline mismatch at one end, possibly a read error. This sequence joins TRBV29-1 and TRBJ1-5, with a weak D call TRBD1 (5 bases). This CDR3 spans 14 amino acids. Germline assignment: CDR1 SQVTM and CDR2 ANQGSEA. This chain's CDR3 is CSAGGSGVNRPQHF. The CDR3 bases are TGCAGCGCCGGGGGGTCCGGGGTAAATCGGCCCCAGCATTTT.

The table lists this clonotype with a few counts. In DNA, the CDR3 is TGCGCCAGCAGCCCCCGGGCAGGGGGCCAGGTGAACACCGGGGAGCTGTTTTTT. It specifies CASSPRAGGQVNTGELFF. The chain joins TRBV4-1 to TRBJ2-2; 8 nucleotides align to TRBD1. This CDR3 has 18 residues. V was pared by 4 bases and J by 1 base, with 11 bases of the junction left unmatched. Germline loops: CDR1 MGHRA, CDR2 YSYEKL.

The chain has TRBV5-1 and TRBJ1-2; the match to TRBD1 covers 9 bases. Trimming removed 3 bases from V and 7 bases from J; junction bases left unmatched: 4. Germline V gene sequence: CDR1 SGHRS, CDR2 YFSETQ. This CDR3 comprises 13 residues. The DNA for the CDR3 is TGCGCCAGCAGCTCCGGGACAGGGTTTGGCTACACCTTC. It specifies CASSSGTGFGYTF.

Details on this clonotype: A read error may account for a junction end that differs from germline. The rearrangement links TRBV7-2 to TRBJ1-2; D unresolved. The CDR3 covers 15 residues. The germline V gene has CDR1 SGHTA and CDR2 FQGNSA. The CDR3 DNA is TGTGCCAGCAGCTCACCTGGTAGAGAGGGCCGGGTTTCTGCCTTC. Translated: CASSSPGREGRVSAF.

Here the CDR3 DNA reads TGTGCCAGCAGCCGACTAGCGGGAGAGACCACAGATACGCAGTATTTT. Amino acid sequence: CASSRLAGETTDTQYF. V usage is TRBV6-1 and J usage is TRBJ2-3, with 12 bases that match TRBD2. J was trimmed by 2 bases and V by 6 bases; bases with no gene match: 6. The CDR3 is 16 amino acids. The germline V gene encodes CDR1 MNHNS and CDR2 SASEGT.

This clonotype was observed many times. The genes are TRBV12-3 or TRBV12-4 and TRBJ2-7, with 7 bases that match TRBD2. Trimming took 5 bases from V and 0 from J; bases not matched to a gene: 7. The CDR3 spans 15 residues. CDR3 DNA: TGTGCCAGCAGTCGTCACCGGGAGGACTCCTACGAGCAGTACTTC. This encodes CASSRHREDSYEQYF.

The CDR3 protein is CSATGLFSSSEQFF. In DNA form, the CDR3 reads TGCAGCGCAACTGGCCTCTTTAGCAGTAGTGAGCAGTTCTTC. The chain is built from TRBV29-1 and TRBJ2-5, with unresolved D. The J call could be wrong; TRBJ2-1 is a better fit for the DNA end. The CDR3 is made up of 14 amino acids. CDR1 is SQVTM and CDR2 is ANQGSEA in the germline V gene.

This clonotype was observed a handful of times. CDR3 loop: CASSLARDRVLNEQYF. The CDR3 DNA follows: TGCGCCAGCAGCTTGGCCCGTGACAGGGTCTTGAACGAGCAGTACTTC. This rearrangement joins TRBV5-1 to TRBJ2-7; 7 bases fit TRBD1. Germline loops: CDR1 SGHRS, CDR2 YFSETQ. V shed 0 bases, J shed 5 bases, and the junction held 11 bases outside the gene matches. This CDR3 comprises 16 residues.

A few counts support this clonotype. The rearrangement joins TRBV20-1 to TRBJ2-5; D assignment may be TRBD1 or TRBD2 (6 bases each). The CDR3 extends over 13 amino acids. The germline gives CDR1 DFQATT, CDR2 SNEGSKA (reference sequence). Trimming shortened V by 5 bases and J by 5 bases, and 15 bases separated the two germline ends. CDR3 in amino acids: CSAEEGGEETQYF. The CDR3 DNA reads as TGCAGTGCTGAAGAGGGGGGAGAGGAGACCCAGTACTTC.

The genes are TRBV12-3 or TRBV12-4 and TRBJ2-5, with unresolved D. Matching the DNA end better, TRBJ2-7 makes the J call doubtful. This CDR3 has 12 amino acids. CDR3: CASSLVGNEQYF. The CDR3 DNA reads TGTGCCAGCAGTTTAGTGGGAAACGAGCAGTACTTC.

The V and J genes are TRBV12-3 or TRBV12-4 and TRBJ1-6; possibly TRBD1 for D (6 bases). V lost 6 bases and J 16 bases, leaving 13 bases between the germline ends. The CDR3 covers 11 residues. Written as DNA, the CDR3 is TGTGCCAGCAGGCGGGACACACGACTCCACTTT. Residues: CASRRDTRLHF.

This chain joins TRBV29-1 and TRBJ2-7; TRBD2 is a possible D gene (5 bases). Trimming took off 6 bases at V and 2 bases at J, with 14 bases between the two ends. The CDR3 runs to 13 residues. Germline CDR1 and CDR2: SQVTM and ANQGSEA. The CDR3 here is CSVGVVGPYEQYF. CDR3 in DNA: TGCAGCGTGGGAGTTGTCGGCCCCTACGAGCAGTACTTC.

There are a few counts of this clonotype. J is TRBJ1-1 and V is TRBV6-5; 8 bases match TRBD1. V trimming: 2 bases; J trimming: 3 bases; junction bases outside the gene matches: 5. The CDR3 runs to 15 residues. The V gene's germline CDR1 is MNHEY and CDR2 SVGAGI. The CDR3 spells CASSYRTGWDTEAFF. CDR3 nucleotide sequence: TGTGCCAGCAGTTACAGGACAGGGTGGGACACTGAAGCTTTCTTT.

The chain uses TRBV25-1 and TRBJ1-4, with 8 bases aligning to TRBD1. Per the germline V gene, CDR1 is MGHDK and CDR2 is SYGVNS. The CDR3 is made up of 16 amino acids. V was clipped by 3 bases and J by 1 base; unmatched bases: 4. Here the CDR3 DNA reads TGTGCCAGCAGTGACAAGGGGACAGGAACTAATGAAAAACTGTTTTTT. Translation: CASSDKGTGTNEKLFF. Looking up the rest from reference TRBV25-1 and TRBJ1-4 gives the full variable domain: EADIYQTPRYLVIGTGKKITLECSQTMGHDKMYWYQQDPGMELHLIHYSYGVNSTEKGDLSSESTVSRIRTEHFPLTLESARPSHTSQYLCASSDKGTGTNEKLFFGSGTQLSVL.

This clonotype has a count of ten or more. The chain is built from TRBV29-1 and TRBJ2-1, with 7 bases matching TRBD2. Germline V gives CDR1 SQVTM, CDR2 ANQGSEA. This CDR3 region has 13 residues. Trimming removed 8 bases from V and 2 bases from J; junction bases left unmatched: 6. The CDR3 reads CSKTSGAYNEQFF. For the CDR3, the DNA is TGCAGCAAAACCAGCGGGGCCTACAATGAGCAGTTCTTC.

This clonotype showed up just a few times. The chain couples TRBV6-1 to TRBJ2-7; 14 bases line up with TRBD2. V lost 4 bases, J lost 6 bases, and 8 bases stayed unmatched. Germline CDR1 MNHNS, CDR2 SASEGT. The CDR3 extends over 16 amino acids. CDR3 amino acids: CASSAGTSGSPSEQYF. In DNA, the CDR3 is TGTGCCAGCAGTGCTGGGACTAGCGGGAGTCCTTCCGAGCAGTACTTC.

The V call is TRBV11-2, the J call TRBJ1-4; D is perhaps TRBD1 (5 bases). Trimming pared 3 bases from V and 5 bases from J, leaving 13 bases between. From germline, CDR1 is SGHAT and CDR2 FQNNGV. CDR3 length equals 15 residues. CDR3: CASSLQGQMNEKLFF. In DNA, the CDR3 is TGTGCCAGCAGCTTGCAGGGCCAGATGAATGAAAAACTGTTTTTT.

This sequence joins TRBV7-2 and TRBJ1-2; D not resolved. Germline lookup yields CDR1 SGHTA and CDR2 FQGNSA. Trimming stripped 1 base from V and 2 bases from J, with 8 bases between. The CDR3 is 14 residues long. CDR3 loop: CASSLGRSNYGYTF. The DNA of the CDR3 is TGTGCCAGCAGCTTAGGCAGGAGCAACTATGGCTACACCTTC.